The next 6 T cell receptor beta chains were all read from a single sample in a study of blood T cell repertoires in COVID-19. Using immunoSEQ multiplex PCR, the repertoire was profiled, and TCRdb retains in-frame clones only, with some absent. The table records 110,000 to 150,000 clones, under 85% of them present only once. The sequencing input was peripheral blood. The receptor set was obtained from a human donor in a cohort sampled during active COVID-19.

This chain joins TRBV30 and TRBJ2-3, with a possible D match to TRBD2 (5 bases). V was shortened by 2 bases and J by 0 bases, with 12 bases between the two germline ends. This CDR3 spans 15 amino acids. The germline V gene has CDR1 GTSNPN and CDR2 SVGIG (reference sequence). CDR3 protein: CAWSREYTSTDTQYF. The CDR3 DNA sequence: TGTGCCTGGAGTAGGGAGTACACAAGCACAGATACGCAGTATTTT.

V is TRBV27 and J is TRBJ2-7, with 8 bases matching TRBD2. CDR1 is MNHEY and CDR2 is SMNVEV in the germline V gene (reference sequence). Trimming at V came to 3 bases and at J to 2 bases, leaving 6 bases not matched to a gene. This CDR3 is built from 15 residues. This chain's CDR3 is CASSFSSGYTYEQYF. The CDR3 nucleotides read TGTGCCAGCAGTTTTTCTAGCGGGTATACCTACGAGCAGTACTTC.

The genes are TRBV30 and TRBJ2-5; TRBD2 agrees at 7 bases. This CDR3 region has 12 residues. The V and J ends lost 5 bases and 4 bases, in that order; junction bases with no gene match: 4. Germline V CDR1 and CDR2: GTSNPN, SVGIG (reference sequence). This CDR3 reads CAWGLEAETQYF. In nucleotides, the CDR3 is TGTGCCTGGGGACTAGAGGCAGAGACCCAGTACTTC.

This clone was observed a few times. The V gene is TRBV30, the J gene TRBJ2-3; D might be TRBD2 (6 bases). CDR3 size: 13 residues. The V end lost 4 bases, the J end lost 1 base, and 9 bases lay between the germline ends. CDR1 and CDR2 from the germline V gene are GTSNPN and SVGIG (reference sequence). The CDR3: CAWTGVGTDTQYF. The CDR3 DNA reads TGTGCCTGGACGGGAGTTGGCACAGATACGCAGTATTTT.

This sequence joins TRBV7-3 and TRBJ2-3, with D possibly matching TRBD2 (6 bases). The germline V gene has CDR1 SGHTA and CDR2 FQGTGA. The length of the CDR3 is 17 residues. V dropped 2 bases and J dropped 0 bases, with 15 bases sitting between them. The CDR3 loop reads CASSLLGGATSTDTQYF. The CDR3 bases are TGTGCCAGCAGCTTACTGGGCGGGGCAACAAGCACAGATACGCAGTATTTT.

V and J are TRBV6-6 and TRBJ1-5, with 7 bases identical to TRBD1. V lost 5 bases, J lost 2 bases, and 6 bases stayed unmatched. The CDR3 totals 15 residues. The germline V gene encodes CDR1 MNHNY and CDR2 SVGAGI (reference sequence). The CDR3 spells CASSPTGVGNQPQHF. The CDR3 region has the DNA TGTGCCAGCAGTCCCACAGGGGTAGGCAATCAGCCCCAGCATTTT.